The next 24 T cell receptor beta chains were all read from a single sample in a study of cytomegalovirus exposure and HLA in healthy donors (TCRdb year 2017). Library construction relied on the immunoSEQ multiplex PCR assay. For the multiplex PCR, a mixture combining 60 forward primers for TCR Vbeta segments and 13 reverse primers for TCR Jbeta segments was used. TCRdb carries this immuneACCESS record with in-frame sequences only. Its versions omit some clonotypes, under half of them owing to an unresolved V gene in the studies checked, with the rest unexplained. The sample includes more than 200,000 clones, with nearly 80% observed a single time. Around 2% of the sample is in the top ten clones. Sequencing was carried out using PBMCs. The receptors derive from a man aged 18-30 years in good health and CMV-seronegative.

The V call is TRBV5-8, the J call TRBJ1-6; no firm D call. This CDR3 is built from 15 residues. V gave up 0 bases and J gave up 6 bases, with 10 bases separating them. Germline V gene sequence: CDR1 SGHTS, CDR2 YDEGEE. The CDR3: CASSLAGFGNSPLHF. CDR3 nucleotide sequence: TGTGCCAGCAGCTTGGCGGGGTTCGGTAATTCACCCCTCCACTTT. The entire variable domain, with the rest obtained from reference TRBV5-8 and TRBJ1-6, is as follows: EAGVTQSPTHLIKTRGQQATLRCSPISGHTSVYWYQQALGLGLQFLLWYDEGEERNRGNFPPRFSGRQFPNYSSELNVNALELEDSALYLCASSLAGFGNSPLHFGNGTRLTVT.

This chain joins TRBV5-4 and TRBJ2-2; 7 bases are shared with TRBD2. CDR1 is SGHNT, CDR2 YYREEE, per germline (reference sequence). The CDR3 length is 15 residues. V was clipped by 0 bases and J by 6 bases; unmatched bases: 5. CDR3 nucleotide sequence: TGTGCCAGCAGCTTGGCCTCCACTAGCGCCGGGGAGCTGTTTTTT. Translation gives CASSLASTSAGELFF.

The chain uses TRBV4-3 and TRBJ2-2; D perhaps matches TRBD1 (5 bases). CDR3 size: 16 residues. Germline lookup yields CDR1 LGHNA and CDR2 YSLEER. V was cut by 5 bases and J by 5 bases, with 18 bases left in between. The CDR3 loop is CASSGSIGVWTGELFF. Here the CDR3 DNA reads TGCGCCAGCAGCGGATCCATAGGGGTATGGACCGGGGAGCTGTTTTTT.

In its sample, this clone was seen once. This chain connects TRBV9 to TRBJ2-1; 8 nucleotides match TRBD1. The V gene's germline CDR1 is SGDLS and CDR2 YYNGEE. This CDR3 has 13 residues. After removal of 4 bases from V and 6 bases from J, the junction contained 3 bases not matched to a gene. This CDR3 is CASSPGGPNEQFF. The CDR3 DNA is TGTGCCAGCAGCCCAGGGGGCCCCAATGAGCAGTTCTTC.

This chain uses TRBV9 with TRBJ1-3; weak D call: TRBD1 (6 bases). Germline V gene data show CDR1 as SGDLS and CDR2 as YYNGEE. V was shortened by 4 bases and J by 0 bases, with 14 bases between the two germline ends. The CDR3 totals 16 residues. This chain's CDR3 is CASSPQGLFSGNTIYF. Written as DNA, the CDR3 is TGTGCCAGCAGCCCACAGGGTCTATTCTCTGGAAACACCATATATTTT.

This chain links TRBV9 with TRBJ2-7; TRBD1 matches at 10 bases. CDR1 SGDLS and CDR2 YYNGEE come from the germline V gene. CDR3 length: 14 amino acids. The junction had 4 bases not matched to a gene; V was cut back by 0 bases and J by 7 bases. The CDR3 loop is CASSVGQGASEQYF. Here the CDR3 DNA reads TGTGCCAGCAGCGTAGGACAGGGGGCGAGTGAGCAGTACTTC.

This rearrangement joins TRBV4-1 to TRBJ2-1, with D perhaps TRBD1 (6 bases). CDR3 length equals 15 residues. V gave up 3 bases and J gave up 3 bases, with 12 bases separating them. Germline V gene sequence: CDR1 MGHRA, CDR2 YSYEKL. This chain's CDR3 is CASSHTRDNYNEQFF. The CDR3 DNA reads as TGCGCCAGCAGCCACACCCGGGACAACTACAATGAGCAGTTCTTC.

This sequence joins TRBV27 and TRBJ2-1, with a weak D call TRBD2 (5 bases). Trimming removed 8 bases from V and 7 bases from J, with 9 bases in between. The CDR3 is 11 amino acids. Per the germline V gene, CDR1 is MNHEY and CDR2 is SMNVEV (reference sequence). The CDR3 region has the DNA TGTGCCAGCCGCCAGCGGAATGAGCAGTTCTTC. It specifies CASRQRNEQFF.

The CDR3 nucleotides are TGTGCCAGCAGTTTATCCATGGACACGAATCAGCCCCAGCATTTT. Encoded protein: CASSLSMDTNQPQHF. The V gene is TRBV27, the J gene TRBJ1-5; weak D call: TRBD1 (5 bases). CDR3 size: 15 residues. From germline, CDR1 is MNHEY and CDR2 SMNVEV (reference sequence). The V gene lost 0 bases and the J gene lost 4 bases, with 10 bases spanning the gap.

The V gene is TRBV7-8, the J gene TRBJ2-3; weak D call: TRBD1 (6 bases). The CDR3 totals 17 residues. Trimming took off 0 bases at V and 1 base at J, with 14 bases between the two ends. The germline V gene has CDR1 SGHVS and CDR2 FQNEAQ. CDR3 bases: TGTGCCAGCAGCTTAGCGACAGGCCCATGGGGCACAGATACGCAGTATTTT. It specifies CASSLATGPWGTDTQYF.

CDR3 loop: CASSFSTSGSYNEQFF. CDR3 sequence (DNA): TGCGCCAGCAGCTTTTCGACTAGCGGGAGCTACAATGAGCAGTTCTTC. This chain links TRBV5-1 with TRBJ2-1; 12 bases map to TRBD2. The V gene's germline CDR1 is SGHRS and CDR2 YFSETQ. J lost 3 bases, V lost 2 bases, and 3 bases had no gene match. The CDR3 is 16 amino acids.

J is TRBJ2-1 and V is TRBV29-1, with D unclear. Germline values: CDR1 SQVTM, CDR2 ANQGSEA. The CDR3 spans 12 residues. Trimming stripped 5 bases from V and 3 bases from J, with 8 bases between. DNA of the CDR3: TGCAGCGTTCTCGGCGGCTACAATGAGCAGTTCTTC. Its protein product is CSVLGGYNEQFF.

This chain links TRBV5-8 with TRBJ1-1; 11 bases are a match to TRBD1. The CDR3 spans 16 residues. The V gene end was trimmed by 4 bases and the J gene end by 4 bases; junction bases not matched to a gene: 9. Germline CDR1 is SGHTS and CDR2 is YDEGEE. The CDR3 reads CASSGGQGAPSTEAFF. CDR3 nucleotides: TGTGCCAGCAGCGGAGGACAGGGGGCTCCGAGCACTGAAGCTTTCTTT.

This clone occurred a few times. The rearrangement links TRBV6-5 to TRBJ1-1; D is ambiguous. Germline V gene data show CDR1 as MNHEY and CDR2 as SVGAGI. Trimming removed 0 bases from V and 2 bases from J, with 7 bases in between. This CDR3 has 14 amino acids. The CDR3 nucleotides are TGTGCCAGCAGTTACTCGAGAGCTAACACTGAAGCTTTCTTT. Encoded protein: CASSYSRANTEAFF.

This chain connects TRBV6-5 to TRBJ1-1; D may be TRBD1 (6 bases). Per germline, CDR1 MNHEY and CDR2 SVGAGI. CDR3 length: 13 residues. V was pared by 6 bases and J by 7 bases, with 15 bases between. The DNA of the CDR3 is TGTGCCAGCAGCATACAGGGATTAAGTGAAGCTTTCTTT. Translated: CASSIQGLSEAFF.

This rearrangement joins TRBV20-1 to TRBJ2-1; D is unclear. The length of the CDR3 is 11 residues. Germline loops: CDR1 DFQATT, CDR2 SNEGSKA (reference sequence). Trimming took 1 base from V and 8 from J, leaving 6 bases between them. The CDR3 DNA follows: TGCAGTGCTAGAGGGAGCTATGAGCAGTTCTTC. Protein sequence: CSARGSYEQFF.

In its sample, this clone was seen a few times. The chain recombines TRBV7-8 with TRBJ2-5, with TRBD1 matching over 9 bases. Germline-derived CDR1 and CDR2 are SGHVS and FQNEAQ. The CDR3 has 17 amino acids. J was trimmed by 3 bases and V by 1 base; bases with no gene match: 9. The CDR3 DNA reads TGTGCCAGCAGCTTAGAACAGGGGGCTACCGCCAAAGAGACCCAGTACTTC. Protein: CASSLEQGATAKETQYF.

This sequence joins TRBV11-2 and TRBJ2-5, with TRBD2 identical over 10 bases. V lost 10 bases to trimming and J lost 1 base; unmatched junction nucleotides: 12. CDR1 and CDR2 from the germline V gene are SGHAT and FQNNGV. There are 16 residues in the CDR3. CDR3 in amino acids: CATGWGAGGPQETQYF. The CDR3 nucleotides read TGTGCCACAGGATGGGGAGCGGGGGGGCCCCAAGAGACCCAGTACTTC.

CDR3 residues: CASSLAQGTGELFF. Here the CDR3 DNA reads TGCGCCAGCAGCTTGGCCCAGGGGACCGGGGAGCTGTTTTTT. V usage is TRBV5-1 and J usage is TRBJ2-2; possible D gene TRBD1, 6 bases. Germline CDR1 is SGHRS and CDR2 is YFSETQ. The CDR3 sequence is 14 residues long. V lost 0 bases to trimming and J lost 5 bases, with 8 bases between them.

This clone turned up a few times. The J gene is TRBJ1-5, the V gene TRBV6-6, with D possibly being TRBD1 (6 bases). This CDR3 is 16 amino acids long. Germline V gene lookup returns CDR1 MNHNY and CDR2 SVGAGI (reference sequence). Trimming took 6 bases from V and 5 from J, leaving 20 bases between them. CDR3 nucleotide sequence: TGTGCCAGCAGCCGCTCCCGGGACATTTCTCATCAGCCCCAGCATTTT. The encoded protein is CASSRSRDISHQPQHF.

V is TRBV28 and J is TRBJ1-1; TRBD1 aligns across 10 bases. The CDR3 runs to 16 residues. V was clipped by 3 bases and J by 4 bases; unmatched bases: 8. From germline, CDR1 is MDHEN and CDR2 SYDVKM. CDR3 sequence (DNA): TGTGCCAGCAGTTTCCGGGACAGGGGACCCCTCACTGAAGCTTTCTTT. Protein: CASSFRDRGPLTEAFF.

The V and J genes are TRBV29-1 and TRBJ2-3; 8 nucleotides agree with TRBD1. Trimming removed 7 bases from V and 6 bases from J; junction bases left unmatched: 9. CDR1 SQVTM and CDR2 ANQGSEA come from the germline V gene. The CDR3 has 13 amino acids. The CDR3 here is CSASQGAGDTQYF. CDR3 in DNA: TGCAGCGCGTCCCAGGGGGCCGGGGATACGCAGTATTTT.

This chain uses TRBV19 with TRBJ2-1; 7 nucleotides align to TRBD2. The ends lost 2 bases at V and 7 bases at J; junction bases unmatched: 8. Germline V CDR1 and CDR2: LNHDA, SQIVND (reference sequence). This CDR3 has 15 amino acids. CDR3 residues: CASSIRHGLGNEQFF. The CDR3 DNA sequence: TGTGCCAGTAGTATAAGGCACGGACTAGGAAATGAGCAGTTCTTC.

The chain links TRBV19 to TRBJ1-5, with 8 bases fitting TRBD1. CDR3 size: 14 residues. V shed 5 bases and J 10 bases; nucleotides not matched to a gene: 10. CDR1 is LNHDA and CDR2 is SQIVND in the germline V gene (reference sequence). As DNA, the CDR3 is TGTGCCAGTAGTCGGGACAGGCTGGGTGTTCCCCAGCATTTT. Translating gives CASSRDRLGVPQHF.